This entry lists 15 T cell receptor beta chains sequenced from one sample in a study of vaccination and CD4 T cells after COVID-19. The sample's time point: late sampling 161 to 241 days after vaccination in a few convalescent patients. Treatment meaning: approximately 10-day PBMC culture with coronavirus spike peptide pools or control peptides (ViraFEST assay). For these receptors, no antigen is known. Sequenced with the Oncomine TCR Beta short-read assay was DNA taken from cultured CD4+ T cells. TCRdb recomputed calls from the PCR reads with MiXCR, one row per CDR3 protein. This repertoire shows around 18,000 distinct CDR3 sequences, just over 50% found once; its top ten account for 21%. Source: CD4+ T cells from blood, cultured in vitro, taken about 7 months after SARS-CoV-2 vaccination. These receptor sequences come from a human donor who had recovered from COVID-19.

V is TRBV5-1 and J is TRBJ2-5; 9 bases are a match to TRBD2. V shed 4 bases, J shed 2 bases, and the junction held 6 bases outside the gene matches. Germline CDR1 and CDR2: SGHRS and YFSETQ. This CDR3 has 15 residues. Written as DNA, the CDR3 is TGCGCCAGCAGCATACAGGGACTAGCACAAGAGACCCAGTACTTC. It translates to CASSIQGLAQETQYF.

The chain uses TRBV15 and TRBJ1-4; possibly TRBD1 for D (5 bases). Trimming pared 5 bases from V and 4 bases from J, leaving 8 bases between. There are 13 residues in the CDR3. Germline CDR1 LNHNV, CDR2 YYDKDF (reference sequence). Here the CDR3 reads CATSRGLNEKLFF. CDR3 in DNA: TGTGCCACCAGCCGGGGCCTTAATGAAAAACTGTTTTTT. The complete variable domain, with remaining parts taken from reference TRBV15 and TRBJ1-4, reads DAMVIQNPRYQVTQFGKPVTLSCSQTLNHNVMYWYQQKSSQAPKLLFHYYDKDFNNEADTPDNFQSRRPNTSFCFLDIRSPGLGDTAMYLCATSRGLNEKLFFGSGTQLSVL.

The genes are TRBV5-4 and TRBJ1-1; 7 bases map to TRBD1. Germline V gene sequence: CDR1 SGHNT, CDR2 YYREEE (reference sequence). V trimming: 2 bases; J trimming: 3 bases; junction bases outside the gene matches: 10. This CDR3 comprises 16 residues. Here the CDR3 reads CASSLRGGRGDTEAFF. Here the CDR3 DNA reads TGTGCCAGCAGCTTACGAGGGGGCCGGGGGGACACTGAAGCTTTCTTT.

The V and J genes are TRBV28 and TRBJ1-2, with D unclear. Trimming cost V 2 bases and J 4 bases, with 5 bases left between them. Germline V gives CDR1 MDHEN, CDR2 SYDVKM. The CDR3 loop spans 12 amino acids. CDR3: CASSLRLYGYTF. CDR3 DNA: TGTGCCAGCAGTTTAAGGCTCTATGGCTACACCTTC.

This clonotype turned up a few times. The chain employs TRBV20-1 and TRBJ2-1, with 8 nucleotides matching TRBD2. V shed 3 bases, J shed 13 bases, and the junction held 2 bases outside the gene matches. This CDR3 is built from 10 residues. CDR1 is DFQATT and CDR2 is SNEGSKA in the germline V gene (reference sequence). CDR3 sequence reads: CSASGGGQFF. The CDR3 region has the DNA TGCAGTGCTAGCGGGGGGGGCCAGTTCTTC.

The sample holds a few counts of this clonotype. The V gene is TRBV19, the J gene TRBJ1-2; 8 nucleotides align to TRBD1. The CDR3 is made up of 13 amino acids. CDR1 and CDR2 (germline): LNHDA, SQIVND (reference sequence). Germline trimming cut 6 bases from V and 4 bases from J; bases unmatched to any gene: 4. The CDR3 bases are TGTGCCAGTAGGCCGGGACAGGTCTATGGCTACACCTTC. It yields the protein CASRPGQVYGYTF.

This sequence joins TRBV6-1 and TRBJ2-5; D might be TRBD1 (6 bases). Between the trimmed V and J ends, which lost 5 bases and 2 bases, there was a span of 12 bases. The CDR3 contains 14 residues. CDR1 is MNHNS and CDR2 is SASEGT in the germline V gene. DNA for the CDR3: TGTGCCAGCAGTATCGGGACATTACAAGAGACCCAGTACTTC. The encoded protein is CASSIGTLQETQYF.

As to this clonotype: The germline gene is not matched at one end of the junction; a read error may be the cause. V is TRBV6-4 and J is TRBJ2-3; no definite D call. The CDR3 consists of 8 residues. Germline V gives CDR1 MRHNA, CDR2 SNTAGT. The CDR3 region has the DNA TGTGCCAGCATTCCCCTCCTCTTT. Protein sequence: CASIPLLF.

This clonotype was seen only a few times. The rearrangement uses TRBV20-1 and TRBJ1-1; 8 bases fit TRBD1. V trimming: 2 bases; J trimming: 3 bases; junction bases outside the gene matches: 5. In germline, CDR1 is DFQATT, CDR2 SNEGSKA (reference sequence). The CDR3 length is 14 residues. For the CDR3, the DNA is TGCAGTGCTAGATCGGGACAGGACTACACTGAAGCTTTCTTT. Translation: CSARSGQDYTEAFF.

The CDR3 DNA reads TGTGCCAGCAGTGAAGGGGGGGCAGATACGCAGTATTTT. This sequence encodes CASSEGGADTQYF. This chain links TRBV2 with TRBJ2-3, with a possible D match to TRBD2 (6 bases). The V and J ends lost 1 base and 4 bases respectively, with 6 bases between them. This CDR3 contains 13 residues. Per the germline V gene, CDR1 is SNHLY and CDR2 is FYNNEI.

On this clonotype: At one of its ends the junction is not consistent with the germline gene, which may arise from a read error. The CDR3 region has the DNA TGCAGCGTCGGGGGGTGGGACTGGGGAAACAATGAGCAGTTCTTC. It encodes CSVGGWDWGNNEQFF. The chain has TRBV11-3 and TRBJ2-1; 7 nucleotides line up with TRBD2. The length of the CDR3 is 15 residues. Looked up from germline, CDR1 is SGHNT and CDR2 is YENEEA.

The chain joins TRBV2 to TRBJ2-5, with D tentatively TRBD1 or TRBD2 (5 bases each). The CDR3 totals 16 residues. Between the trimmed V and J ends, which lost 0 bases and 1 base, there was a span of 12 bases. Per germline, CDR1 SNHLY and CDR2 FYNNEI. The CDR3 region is CASSEASTGTQETQYF. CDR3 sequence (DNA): TGTGCCAGCAGTGAAGCATCGACGGGGACCCAAGAGACCCAGTACTTC.

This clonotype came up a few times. The CDR3: CASSEAWETQYF. In DNA, the CDR3 is TGTGCCAGCAGTGAAGCGTGGGAGACCCAGTACTTC. The chain employs TRBV6-1 and TRBJ2-5; D not resolved. This CDR3 region has 12 residues. CDR1 MNHNS and CDR2 SASEGT come from the germline V gene. V lost 0 bases, J lost 5 bases, and 4 bases lay in between.

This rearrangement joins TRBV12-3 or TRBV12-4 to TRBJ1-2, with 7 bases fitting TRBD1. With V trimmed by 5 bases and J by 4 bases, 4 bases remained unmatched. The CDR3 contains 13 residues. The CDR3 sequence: CASSTGERYGYTF. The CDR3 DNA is TGTGCCAGCAGTACAGGGGAACGCTATGGCTACACCTTC.

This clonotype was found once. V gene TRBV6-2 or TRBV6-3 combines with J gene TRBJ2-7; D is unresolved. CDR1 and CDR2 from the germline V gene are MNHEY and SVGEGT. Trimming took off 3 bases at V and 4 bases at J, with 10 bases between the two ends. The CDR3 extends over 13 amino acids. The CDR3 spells CASSYRTLYEQYF. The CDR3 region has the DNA TGTGCCAGCAGTTATAGGACCCTATACGAGCAGTACTTC.